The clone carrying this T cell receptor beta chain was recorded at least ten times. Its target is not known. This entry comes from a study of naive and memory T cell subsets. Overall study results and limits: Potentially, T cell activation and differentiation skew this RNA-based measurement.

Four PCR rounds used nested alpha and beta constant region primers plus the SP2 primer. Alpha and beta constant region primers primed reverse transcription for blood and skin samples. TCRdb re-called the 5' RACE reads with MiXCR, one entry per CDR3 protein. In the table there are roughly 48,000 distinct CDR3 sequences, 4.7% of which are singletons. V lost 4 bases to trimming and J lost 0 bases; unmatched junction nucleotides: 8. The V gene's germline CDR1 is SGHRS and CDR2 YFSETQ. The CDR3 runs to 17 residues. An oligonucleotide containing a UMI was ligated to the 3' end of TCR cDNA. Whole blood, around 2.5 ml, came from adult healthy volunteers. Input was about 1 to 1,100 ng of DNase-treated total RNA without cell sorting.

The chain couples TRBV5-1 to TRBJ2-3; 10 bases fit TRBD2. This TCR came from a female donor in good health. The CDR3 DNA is TGCGCCAGCAGCCCCTACGTGGGACTAGCGAGCACAGATACGCAGTATTTT. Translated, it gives CASSPYVGLASTDTQYF.